Listed here are 14 T cell receptor beta chains from one sample, sequenced in a study of post-analysis software for immune sequencing data. Overall study results and limits: Four or five TRBV segments (TRBV5-6, TRBV5-1 and TRBV20-1 among them) occurred more frequently in patients than in controls.

Unique molecular identifiers had been added to the TCR beta cDNA libraries. MiXCR was run by TCRdb on the PCR reads, yielding one entry per CDR3 protein. The table lists fewer than 700,000 distinct CDR3 sequences, 40% to 50% of them singletons, with around 1.7% in the top ten. No antigen is known for these receptors. Sequencing used blood. These receptors were collected from a girl aged 5 to 17 with multiple sclerosis.

V and J are TRBV29-1 and TRBJ2-5, with a tentative D call TRBD2 (5 bases). The last part of the DNA fits TRBJ2-7 better; the J call may be wrong. Per the germline V gene, CDR1 is SQVTM and CDR2 is ANQGSEA. This CDR3 is 10 amino acids long. This CDR3 reads CSATGSEQYF. CDR3 DNA sequence: TGCAGCGCAACGGGGTCCGAGCAGTACTTC.

V gene TRBV12-3 or TRBV12-4 combines with J gene TRBJ2-1; 7 bases are shared with TRBD1. V lost 3 bases and J lost 8; bases outside the gene matches: 4. The CDR3 spans 13 residues. The CDR3 region has the DNA TGTGCCAGCAGTTTTAACAGGGGAGATGAGCAGTTCTTC. This translates into CASSFNRGDEQFF.

With respect to this clonotype: The junction and the germline gene differ at one end; a read error may be behind it. The rearrangement links TRBV7-9 to TRBJ2-3, with D maybe TRBD1 (5 bases). The germline V gene has CDR1 SEHNR and CDR2 FQNEAQ (reference sequence). CDR3 size: 14 residues. The CDR3 DNA reads as TGTGCCAGCAGCTTTGTCAGGGTGTCAGATACGCGGTATTTT. Translated, it gives CASSFVRVSDTRYF.

The rearrangement joins TRBV11-3 to TRBJ1-2; D call uncertain. The CDR3 runs 13 residues. V lost 5 bases and J lost 3, with 10 bases in between. The germline CDR1 and CDR2 sequences are SGHNT and YENEEA. CDR3: CASSPNPDYGYTF. The CDR3, as DNA: TGTGCCAGCAGCCCCAATCCGGACTATGGCTACACCTTC.

With regard to this clonotype: The junction differs from germline at one of its ends, possibly a read error. V gene TRBV9 combines with J gene TRBJ2-5; 8 bases line up with TRBD2. CDR3 length equals 17 residues. Germline V gene lookup returns CDR1 SGDLS and CDR2 YYNGEE. The CDR3 region is CASSLRLGTRNQDTQYF. The CDR3 bases are TGTGCCAGCAGCCTCCGTTTAGGGACTAGGAATCAAGATACCCAGTACTTC.

The J gene is TRBJ2-1, the V gene TRBV12-3 or TRBV12-4; the match to TRBD2 covers 12 bases. V gave up 6 bases and J gave up 7 bases; unmatched junction bases: 10. This CDR3 has 16 residues. The CDR3 loop is CASRPPGLAGSNEQFF. The CDR3, as DNA: TGTGCCAGCAGGCCGCCCGGACTAGCGGGAAGTAATGAGCAGTTCTTC.

V usage is TRBV3-1 and J usage is TRBJ1-2; D may be TRBD1 (5 bases). The germline V gene encodes CDR1 LGHDT and CDR2 YNNKEL (reference sequence). The CDR3 is 16 residues long. V was shortened by 0 bases and J by 2 bases, with 13 bases between the two germline ends. CDR3 DNA sequence: TGTGCCAGCAGCCAAGAAAACCGGGCAGGGAACTATGGCTACACCTTC. As protein: CASSQENRAGNYGYTF.

This clonotype was counted between two and nine times. The chain has TRBV20-1 and TRBJ2-3, with D possibly being TRBD2 (5 bases). Trimming stripped 7 bases from V and 6 bases from J, with 17 bases between. The CDR3 is 13 amino acids. The germline gives CDR1 DFQATT, CDR2 SNEGSKA (reference sequence). Here the CDR3 DNA reads TGCAGTGGGCGGAGCGGAGGTTTGGATACGCAGTATTTT. It translates to CSGRSGGLDTQYF.

In its sample, this clonotype was seen a few times. The chain is built from TRBV4-2 and TRBJ2-1; tentatively, D is TRBD2 (5 bases). The CDR3 has 21 residues. CDR1 is LGHNA, CDR2 YNFKEQ, per germline. Trimming took off 0 bases at V and 2 bases at J, with 26 bases between the two ends. CDR3 loop: CASSQDKRGRKYSDAYNEQFF. CDR3 DNA: TGTGCCAGCAGCCAAGATAAGAGAGGCCGAAAGTATAGCGACGCCTACAATGAGCAGTTCTTC.

This clonotype was observed at least ten times. This CDR3 is CASSVLARRGGYNEQFF. The CDR3 bases are TGTGCCAGCAGCGTCCTTGCGAGACGGGGGGGATACAATGAGCAGTTCTTC. This chain links TRBV9 with TRBJ2-1; 8 bases agree with TRBD2. The J segment lost 4 bases and the V segment lost 2 bases, leaving 11 bases of the junction unmatched. CDR1 SGDLS and CDR2 YYNGEE come from the germline V gene. The CDR3 is made up of 17 amino acids.

The chain employs TRBV10-3 and TRBJ2-7; D is perhaps TRBD1 (6 bases). Germline CDR1 reads ENHRY; CDR2 reads SYGVKD. The ends were cut back, 2 bases at V and 2 bases at J, with 25 bases in the middle. CDR3 size: 19 residues. The CDR3 loop is CAISETLTSRDKGAYEQYF. CDR3 nucleotides: TGTGCCATCAGTGAGACCTTGACTTCCCGGGACAAAGGGGCCTACGAGCAGTACTTC.

J is TRBJ2-1 and V is TRBV7-2; 12 bases match TRBD2. The junction had 7 bases not matched to a gene; V was cut back by 2 bases and J by 5 bases. The CDR3 loop spans 17 amino acids. Germline V lookup: CDR1 SGHTA, CDR2 FQGNSA. This CDR3 reads CASSLLAGGPSHNEQFF. The CDR3 DNA is TGTGCCAGCAGCTTACTAGCGGGAGGGCCGTCCCACAATGAGCAGTTCTTC. Based on the CDR3 plus reference TRBV7-2 and TRBJ2-1, the full variable domain is GAGVSQSPSNKVTEKGKDVELRCDPISGHTALYWYRQSLGQGLEFLIYFQGNSAPDKSGLPSDRFSAERTGGSVSTLTIQRTQQEDSAVYLCASSLLAGGPSHNEQFFGPGTRLTVL.

The rearrangement links TRBV11-2 to TRBJ1-2; no reliable D call. There are 13 residues in the CDR3. In germline, CDR1 is SGHAT, CDR2 FQNNGV. The ends were cut back, 5 bases at V and 2 bases at J, with 9 bases in the middle. The CDR3 reads CASSAGRNYGYTF. The CDR3 DNA is TGTGCCAGCAGCGCCGGACGGAACTATGGCTACACCTTC.

The chain is built from TRBV30 and TRBJ2-7; D unclear. The CDR3 sequence is 12 residues long. Germline-derived CDR1 and CDR2 are GTSNPN and SVGIG (reference sequence). With 3 bases removed from V and 3 bases from J, the gap between germline ends came to 9 bases. The DNA of the CDR3 is TGTGCCTGGAGGGCGGAGCGCTACGAGCAGTACTTC. This sequence encodes CAWRAERYEQYF.